The T cell receptor beta chain under discussion was sequenced for a study of cytomegalovirus exposure and HLA in healthy donors (dated by TCRdb to about 2017). For context, the study as a whole: According to an earlier analysis of a few hundred of the donors, about 179 million T cells yielded 117 million unique TCR beta sequences and about 300 Gb of sequence data. The T cell repertoires of 666 subjects were profiled by immunosequencing and related to cytomegalovirus serostatus. The aim of the study was to test whether cataloging public T cell receptors could identify signatures of past pathogen exposure. In addition to the first cohort of hundreds of subjects, a separate validation cohort of some 120 different subjects was used. Four to six DR-DQ haplotypes were handled as single units for association and clustering, since linkage in the cohort was strong. The genetic ancestry cluster associated with self-reported Caucasian donors included about four fifths of the 350 to 500 genotyped donors. On average, about 200,000 unique TCR beta nucleotide sequences were sequenced per donor among 398 genotyped donors of the cohort, with 15% to 20% of those sequences being non-productive. The number of donors typed differed by locus, with roughly 620-630 for A, B, C, DRB1 and DQB1, around 560 for DQA1, some 570 for DPA1, and around 430 for DPB1. The later analysis used no new phenotypic data to find candidate immune exposures, relying instead on TCR beta sequences and their occurrence across donors. Alongside the repertoire data, information on donor age, sex, ethnicity and CMV serostatus was compiled. The study combined high-throughput TCR immunosequencing, statistical association of individual TCRs with disease status, and machine learning to predict cytomegalovirus infection status. All discovery cohort repertoires had been generated on a single sequencing platform. An early release covering about 600 HLA-typed donors comprised approximately 300 gigabases of sequencing data and around 86 million unique TCR sequences. Class I and class II HLA loci were covered by the typing at four-digit resolution. A later genetic analysis took genome-wide SNP genotypes for about 65% of the roughly 670 donors and used that subset as a discovery cohort. An earlier analysis of some 600 of the donors applied high-throughput TCR beta sequencing to assess whether each TCR beta V gene segment acted as functional or pseudogenic. In a later analysis, previously published TCR beta repertoires from 666 donors were re-analyzed and high-resolution HLA genotyping was added so that TCR occurrence patterns could be studied. General findings and caveats noted by the study authors: The authors suggested that the approach could potentially be generalized to other disease states and immunological phenotypes. Compared with the roughly 700-donor mean, donors in an Asian-associated ancestry cluster had fewer N-insertions in productive TCRs, according to a later genetic analysis. Linkage disequilibrium might explain the correlated functional status among segregating V segments, but an unknown experimental factor could not be excluded. When HLA alleles, especially DR and DQ, strongly co-occurred, TCR associations were difficult to assign to individual alleles. Immune exposure information for the cohort was limited to CMV serostatus. A later genetic analysis associated a missense DCLRE1C variant with V-gene and J-gene trimming of TCR beta chains, and an independent cohort replicated the association. In vitro tests confirmed that a few of the cytomegalovirus-associated TCR beta chains recognize cytomegalovirus antigens. In this cohort, only TCR beta chains were sequenced, and detectable features were limited by the absence of alpha or paired-chain data. Over 15 rarely observed V segments, including chromosome 9 orphons, were excluded from the earlier analysis of about 600 of the donors because counts were too low. Several of the top co-occurrence clusters appeared to be linked to parvovirus B19, influenza, CMV and Epstein-Barr virus, according to a later analysis. Most CMV-associated TCR beta chains appeared to be HLA-restricted in a later analysis, and the HLA associations seemed to be driven largely by CMV exposure. The classifier was reported to diagnose cytomegalovirus status with high specificity and sensitivity in both the original cohort and the validation cohort. A group of highly shared sequence variants was considered likely to be a technical artifact of the sequencing pipeline. In a later analysis, TCR association rates were found to vary across HLA loci, with the most associated TCRs seen for DRB1 alleles and the fewest for HLA-C alleles. While some public TCRs were present in many individuals, most TCR sequences turned up only very rarely across donors. A further reported finding was that TCR beta sequences accurately predicted the HLA-A and HLA-B alleles for most subjects in the first cohort. The study listed 164 TCR beta chains as associated with cytomegalovirus. The presence/absence analyses assumed that sequencing depth was roughly uniform across donors, and that assumption may not be true. An earlier analysis of 587 of the donors showed that most TCR beta V segments appeared in productive rearrangements either about 87% or about 30% of the time, which broadly matched IMGT annotations. Some IMGT-functional V segments, including TRBV6-2 and TRBV6-3, could not be distinguished by the 87-base-pair reads and were therefore excluded. Compared with equally common non-associated chains, HLA-associated TCR beta chains in a later analysis were more clonally expanded and had lower generation probabilities. HLA typing was unavailable for some donors at each locus, so association tests used only the typed subset. In a later analysis, some 18,000 TCR beta sequences were associated with specific HLA alleles at a false discovery rate of 0.05.

In total, roughly 710 healthy bone marrow donors made up the cohort. At the time of sampling, every cohort member was nominally healthy, though immune exposures that went unrecorded were likely present. The donor was CMV seronegative and was included in the group of 352 seronegative cohort members. A peripheral blood sample was provided by each donor, and peripheral blood mononuclear cells were used for TCR beta sequencing. Genomic DNA extraction from the blood cell samples was performed with the Qiagen DNeasy Blood Extraction Kit. Library generation was performed with the immunoSEQ multiplex PCR assay. The multiplex PCR relied on a mix of 60 forward primers for TCR Vbeta segments and 13 reverse primers for TCR Jbeta segments. The CDR3 region of rearranged TCR beta genes was amplified from genomic DNA with a multiplex PCR assay. Amplified TCR beta libraries were sequenced as 87-base-pair reads on the Illumina HiSeq System. The study's own analysis went as follows. In a later analysis, 70 million to 95 million unique TCR beta chains were counted across the approximately 670 repertoires, and roughly 10 million of these chains were shared by at least two donors. Raw reads were error-corrected and collapsed into unique sequences with a nearest-neighbor algorithm that merged closely related sequences to remove PCR and sequencing errors. V, D and J gene segments were assigned by aligning CDR3 sequences to IMGT reference sequences. For a sequence to be retained, at least a six-nucleotide match to both a V gene segment and a J gene segment was required. A rearrangement counted as productive if the CDR3 had no stop codons and remained in frame with V and J, and every other rearrangement counted as non-productive. Following IMGT convention, CDR3 was defined as the stretch from the second conserved V-encoded cysteine to the conserved J-encoded phenylalanine. Sequences without an unambiguous match to a single V gene segment were excluded from the earlier analysis of over 500 of the donors. In an earlier analysis of approximately 590 of the donors, V segments were called functional above 56.7% productive rearrangements and were called segregating when the between-donor standard deviation exceeded 5%. A statistical classification framework was developed to diagnose cytomegalovirus status using the catalog of TCR beta chain sequences. V and J gene assignment, in a later analysis, came from comparing TCR nucleotide sequences with IMGT/GENE-DB human TR gene sequences. In a later analysis, CDR3 sequences and most-parsimonious VDJ recombination scenarios were assigned using the TCRdist pipeline. In a later analysis, every TCR beta chain was defined by the combination of its CDR3 amino acid sequence and its V-gene family, and reads without a unique V-gene family were dropped. To address suspected cross-contamination and a sequencing artifact, a later analysis removed approximately 600 highly shared, low-generation-probability nucleotide sequences. For each public chain, a later analysis derived a clonal expansion index from normalized ranks of inferred template counts within each repertoire. In a later analysis, generation probabilities were computed with a VDJ recombination model fitted to out-of-frame rearrangements, and the resulting probabilities were checked against IGoR. In a later analysis, TCR-TCR, TCR-HLA and TCR-CMV co-occurrence was scored with hypergeometric tests, and a repertoire-size bias correction was applied to TCR pairs. False discovery rates were estimated in a later analysis by permuting HLA or CMV assignments 20 times. In a later analysis, co-occurring TCRs were grouped using DBSCAN, and TCRdist sequence similarity was added for clustering within HLA-allele-positive subsets. For co-occurrence clustering, repertoires with fewer than 30,000 or more than 120,000 public chains were excluded, along with five repertoires with anomalous nucleotide sharing. Sourced from immuneACCESS, this table was stored by TCRdb with only in-frame sequences that have V and J called. A share of the clones is absent; for the studies checked, an unresolved V gene accounts for under half, and the remainder has no known explanation. V and J calls and clone size follow that table, whereas D and trimming were derived from the DNA. The table for this sample lists 150,000 to 200,000 clones; around nine tenths of them were counted only once. Of the sample, approximately 1.9% falls within the top ten clones.

CDR1 and CDR2, per the germline V gene, are SGHRS and YFSETQ. Deletion took 0 bases off V and 5 bases off J, with a span of 13 bases between the germline ends. The CDR3 holds 15 amino acids from the cysteine to the phenylalanine. Just the 45-base CDR3 DNA is kept, in frame starting at base 1. Concerning this clone: Its antigen remains undetermined. There are no base qualities to consult, and no much larger clone falls within one base.

The receptor chain draws on TRBV5-1 and TRBJ2-3, and perhaps TRBD2 as D gene, on 5 matching bases. Specimen: PBMCs. This clonotype was obtained from a woman aged 18-29 years in good health and CMV-seronegative. CDR3 protein: CASSLVPTRQDTQYF. The DNA sequence reads TGCGCCAGCAGCTTGGTCCCCACTAGGCAAGATACGCAGTATTTT. Reference TRBV5-1 and TRBJ2-3 genes cover what lies past the CDR3, so the full variable domain is KAGVTQTPRYLIKTRGQQVTLSCSPISGHRSVSWYQQTPGQGLQFLFEYFSETQRNKGNFPGRFSGRQFSNSRSEMNVSTLELGDSALYLCASSLVPTRQDTQYFGPGTRLTVL.